This TCR beta chain is drawn from a study of blood T cell repertoires in COVID-19. Overall study context: Sites across the United States, Italy and Spain contributed samples from acute and convalescent COVID-19.

As handled by the study authors: Estimated nucleated cell counts came from reference gene primer amplification. Sequencing was performed with immunoSEQ multiplex PCR; in TCRdb, only in-frame clones are kept and a portion is missing. The V and J calls and clone size are taken from that table; D and trimming were inferred from the DNA. This sample has around 170,000 clones, with 70% to 90% found just once. The clonotype was recovered from a man aged 50 to 59 with active or convalescent COVID-19. The sample consisted of peripheral blood.

In DNA, the CDR3 is TGTGCCACCAGTGACCCCGCTAGCGGGTACACAGATACGCAGTATTTT. Amino acids: CATSDPASGYTDTQYF. The chain links TRBV24-1 to TRBJ2-3, with TRBD2 matching 8 bases. V trimming: 4 bases; J trimming: 2 bases; junction bases outside the gene matches: 7. Germline values: CDR1 KGHDR, CDR2 SFDVKD. The CDR3 extends over 16 amino acids.